The next 17 T cell receptor beta chains were all read from a single sample in a study of cytomegalovirus exposure and HLA in healthy donors. The PCR used 60 Vbeta and 13 Jbeta primers. Libraries were prepared by immunoSEQ multiplex PCR; TCRdb keeps only in-frame clonotypes and omits some of them. The table has about 120,000 clones, roughly three fifths seen once. Sequenced: PBMCs. Receptors originate from a middle-aged man in good health and CMV-seropositive.

The rearrangement joins TRBV29-1 to TRBJ1-4, with 8 bases fitting TRBD1. Germline values: CDR1 SQVTM, CDR2 ANQGSEA. Trimming at V came to 4 bases and at J to 4 bases, leaving 20 bases not matched to a gene. The CDR3 extends over 19 amino acids. This CDR3 reads CSVVPFADRAVLGNEKLFF. The CDR3 DNA is TGCAGCGTTGTACCCTTTGCGGACAGGGCGGTTCTGGGTAATGAAAAACTGTTTTTT.

This clone was observed once. V and J are TRBV10-3 and TRBJ1-2; the match to TRBD1 covers 7 bases. This CDR3 has 13 amino acids. The V segment lost 11 bases and the J segment 8 bases; nucleotides outside the gene matches: 14. The V gene's germline CDR1 is ENHRY and CDR2 SYGVKD. Here the CDR3 DNA reads TGTGCCGTGCGACAGGGACCTTCGGGGGGCTACACCTTC. Amino acids: CAVRQGPSGGYTF.

The gene calls are TRBV6-6 and TRBJ2-1, with a tentative D call TRBD1 (5 bases). The CDR3 length is 12 residues. Trimming shortened V by 5 bases and J by 9 bases, and 11 bases separated the two germline ends. In germline, CDR1 is MNHNY, CDR2 SVGAGI (reference sequence). The CDR3 loop reads CASSTPRAEQFF. DNA for the CDR3: TGTGCCAGCAGTACTCCCAGGGCTGAGCAGTTCTTC.

About this clone itself: One end of the junction varies from germline; a read error may be responsible. The chain carries TRBV4-1 and TRBJ2-5, with D tentatively TRBD1 (5 bases). Germline CDR1 is MGHRA and CDR2 is YSYEKL. The CDR3 has 13 amino acids. The CDR3 sequence: CASSQESQGLSHF. Written as DNA, the CDR3 is TGCGCCAGCAGCCAAGAGTCTCAGGGTCTATCGCACTTC.

CDR3 DNA sequence: TGTGCCAGCAGTGCCGGCGGGACAGCCTCCTACGAGCAGTACTTC. This gives the protein CASSAGGTASYEQYF. The gene calls are TRBV6-1 and TRBJ2-7; D is perhaps TRBD1 (7 bases). The length of the CDR3 is 15 residues. The germline V and J ends were trimmed by 4 bases and 0 bases, with 13 bases remaining between them. Germline CDR1 is MNHNS and CDR2 is SASEGT.

The rearrangement uses TRBV5-1 and TRBJ2-7; 9 bases line up with TRBD1. CDR3 size: 14 residues. After removal of 2 bases from V and 5 bases from J, the junction contained 5 bases not matched to a gene. Germline V lookup: CDR1 SGHRS, CDR2 YFSETQ. DNA of the CDR3: TGCGCCAGCAGCTTCTCCGGGACAGGGAACGAGCAGTACTTC. Protein product: CASSFSGTGNEQYF.

This chain uses TRBV7-9 with TRBJ2-1; no clear D gene. The CDR3 covers 11 residues. V lost 3 bases and J 10 bases, leaving 7 bases between the germline ends. The germline gives CDR1 SEHNR, CDR2 FQNEAQ (reference sequence). The chain's CDR3 is CASSLRSEQFF. The CDR3 coding sequence is TGTGCCAGCAGCTTGAGGTCCGAGCAGTTCTTC.

About this clone itself: Other nucleotide sequences from this sample produce the same CDR3. The genes are TRBV7-3 and TRBJ1-1, with D possibly TRBD1 on 6 matching bases. CDR1 and CDR2 from the germline V gene are SGHTA and FQGTGA. The CDR3 is made up of 17 amino acids. Trimming shortened V by 1 base and J by 2 bases, and 17 bases separated the two germline ends. In DNA form, the CDR3 reads TGTGCCAGCAGCTTAATGGCTCCGGACAGCCGAAACACTGAAGCTTTCTTT. It yields the protein CASSLMAPDSRNTEAFF.

This clone was counted a few times. The genes are TRBV2 and TRBJ2-1; 9 nucleotides align to TRBD1. Per germline, CDR1 SNHLY and CDR2 FYNNEI. The CDR3 contains 15 residues. V was pared by 4 bases and J by 0 bases, with 1 base of the junction left unmatched. The CDR3 DNA is TGTGCCAGCAGTGCGGGACAGGGCTCCTACAATGAGCAGTTCTTC. It is translated as CASSAGQGSYNEQFF.

The chain carries TRBV6-6 and TRBJ2-1, with TRBD2 matching over 9 bases. Germline V CDR1 and CDR2: MNHNY, SVGAGI (reference sequence). V shed 5 bases, J shed 7 bases, and the junction held 9 bases outside the gene matches. The CDR3 extends over 15 amino acids. CDR3 nucleotide sequence: TGTGCCAGCAGTGTTGGCGGGGGGGCCGAGAATGAGCAGTTCTTC. Amino acid sequence: CASSVGGGAENEQFF.

This clone appeared once. The V call is TRBV6-5, the J call TRBJ1-2; D gene uncertain. CDR1 and CDR2 from the germline V gene are MNHEY and SVGAGI. Trimming removed 2 bases from V and 0 bases from J, with 10 bases in between. The CDR3 is 15 residues long. CDR3 region: CASSYNGEANYGYTF. The CDR3 nucleotides are TGTGCCAGCAGTTACAACGGGGAAGCTAACTATGGCTACACCTTC.

The chain recombines TRBV2 with TRBJ1-1; D is unclear. The length of the CDR3 is 11 residues. V was clipped by 8 bases and J by 1 base, with 5 bases between them. Looked up from germline, CDR1 is SNHLY and CDR2 is FYNNEI. As DNA, the CDR3 is TGTGCCAGCGGGCAGAACACTGAAGCTTTCTTT. Its protein product is CASGQNTEAFF.

The sample holds a few counts of this clone. The genes are TRBV6-5 and TRBJ2-7; 8 bases fit TRBD1. The J segment lost 0 bases and the V segment lost 5 bases, leaving 6 bases of the junction unmatched. CDR3 length: 15 amino acids. Germline values: CDR1 MNHEY, CDR2 SVGAGI. The CDR3 bases are TGTGCCAGCAGTAAACGACAGGGGCCCTCCTACGAGCAGTACTTC. Its protein product is CASSKRQGPSYEQYF.

The chain carries TRBV11-2 and TRBJ2-1; weak D call: TRBD2 (6 bases). The V end lost 1 base, the J end lost 0 bases, and 7 bases lay between the germline ends. CDR3 size: 15 residues. Germline CDR1 SGHAT, CDR2 FQNNGV. The CDR3 region is CASSLAGSSYNEQFF. CDR3 sequence (DNA): TGTGCCAGCAGCTTAGCCGGGAGCTCCTACAATGAGCAGTTCTTC. The complete variable domain, with remaining parts taken from reference TRBV11-2 and TRBJ2-1, reads EAGVAQSPRYKIIEKRQSVAFWCNPISGHATLYWYQQILGQGPKLLIQFQNNGVVDDSQLPKDRFSAERLKGVDSTLKIQPAKLEDSAVYLCASSLAGSSYNEQFFGPGTRLTVL.

The rearrangement joins TRBV7-3 to TRBJ2-5; the match to TRBD1 covers 10 bases. Germline V gene data show CDR1 as SGHTA and CDR2 as FQGTGA. The junction had 7 bases not matched to a gene; V was cut back by 1 base and J by 5 bases. The CDR3 covers 16 residues. CDR3 sequence: CASSLNVGQGTETQYF. CDR3 DNA sequence: TGTGCCAGCAGCTTAAATGTGGGACAGGGGACGGAGACCCAGTACTTC.

The chain combines TRBV7-2 with TRBJ1-1; 7 bases line up with TRBD1. This CDR3 has 13 amino acids. Germline V gives CDR1 SGHTA, CDR2 FQGNSA. Trimming at V came to 1 base and at J to 11 bases, leaving 7 bases not matched to a gene. The CDR3 nucleotides read TGTGCCAGCAGCTTAGGAAGGGGGCCTGTGGCTTTCTTT. Protein sequence: CASSLGRGPVAFF.

The V call is TRBV5-1, the J call TRBJ2-2, with D possibly TRBD1 on 6 matching bases. Trimming pared 6 bases from V and 0 bases from J, leaving 12 bases between. There are 15 residues in the CDR3. CDR1 SGHRS and CDR2 YFSETQ come from the germline V gene. The CDR3 DNA is TGCGCCAGCAAAACCGGGACAACGAACACCGGGGAGCTGTTTTTT. Encoded protein: CASKTGTTNTGELFF.